The 25 T cell receptor beta chains listed next were all sequenced from one sample in a study of OX40 agonist ivuxolimab in advanced cancers. The repertoire was sequenced with immunoSEQ multiplex PCR; TCRdb's copy has only in-frame clones and lacks some. The data show about 95,000 clones, around 82% seen once. The specimen comprised CD4+ or CD8+ T cells sorted from blood, sampled in a trial of the OX40 agonist ivuxolimab. The receptors were gathered from an adult with an advanced solid tumor such as melanoma, head and neck, liver or kidney cancer.

The chain combines TRBV11-3 with TRBJ2-7, with D possibly being TRBD1 (6 bases). Trimming took 6 bases from V and 1 from J, leaving 16 bases between them. The CDR3 loop spans 15 amino acids. Germline V lookup: CDR1 SGHNT, CDR2 YENEEA. The CDR3 DNA reads TGTGCCAGCAGTAATCCAGGGGCGAATTCCTACGAGCAGTACTTC. Amino acids: CASSNPGANSYEQYF.

This sequence joins TRBV28 and TRBJ2-5, with a weak D call TRBD2 (6 bases). Judging by the DNA end, TRBJ2-7 fits better; the J call may be wrong. The germline V gene encodes CDR1 MDHEN and CDR2 SYDVKM. The CDR3 spans 14 residues. The CDR3 bases are TGTGCCAGCTCTACTAGCCCACTTCCTTTCGAGCAGTACTTC. It specifies CASSTSPLPFEQYF.

The chain combines TRBV9 with TRBJ2-2; no definite D call. Germline V gene lookup returns CDR1 SGDLS and CDR2 YYNGEE. The V and J ends lost 3 bases and 6 bases respectively, with 6 bases between them. The CDR3 is made up of 12 amino acids. As DNA, the CDR3 is TGTGCCAGCAGCGACGTTCCCGGGGAGCTGTTTTTT. As protein: CASSDVPGELFF.

This chain links TRBV19 with TRBJ2-7; tentatively, D is TRBD1 (6 bases). V lost 4 bases to trimming and J lost 0 bases, with 7 bases between them. The CDR3 is 13 amino acids. Germline V gene data show CDR1 as LNHDA and CDR2 as SQIVND (reference sequence). The CDR3 region is CASSTDSSYEQYF. CDR3 nucleotides: TGTGCCAGTAGTACGGACAGCTCCTACGAGCAGTACTTC.

The count of this clone is one. V gene TRBV5-4 combines with J gene TRBJ2-2, with 7 bases identical to TRBD2. The germline V gene encodes CDR1 SGHNT and CDR2 YYREEE (reference sequence). Trimming at V came to 4 bases and at J to 5 bases, leaving 14 bases not matched to a gene. The CDR3 loop spans 17 amino acids. CDR3 protein: CASSPKGRERNTGELFF. The CDR3 DNA sequence: TGTGCCAGCAGCCCAAAAGGGCGGGAGCGTAATACCGGGGAGCTGTTTTTT.

The rearrangement joins TRBV28 to TRBJ2-7; D gene uncertain. Germline CDR1 is MDHEN and CDR2 is SYDVKM. Trimming shortened V by 5 bases and J by 0 bases, and 8 bases separated the two germline ends. The CDR3 consists of 13 residues. CDR3 protein: CASSPPSSYEQYF. In DNA form, the CDR3 reads TGTGCCAGCAGTCCCCCTAGCTCCTACGAGCAGTACTTC.

The chain has TRBV2 and TRBJ2-7; 7 bases agree with TRBD1. This CDR3 has 12 amino acids. The trim removed 8 bases at V and 3 bases at J, leaving 4 bases unmatched. Germline V lookup: CDR1 SNHLY, CDR2 FYNNEI. The CDR3 nucleotides read TGTGCCAGCGGTAGACAGGGCTACGAGCAGTACTTC. This sequence encodes CASGRQGYEQYF.

The genes are TRBV30 and TRBJ1-3; D might be TRBD1 (6 bases). There are 13 residues in the CDR3. Germline-derived CDR1 and CDR2 are GTSNPN and SVGIG (reference sequence). Trimming removed 1 base from V and 4 bases from J, with 8 bases in between. CDR3 loop: CAWSAGGGNTIYF. DNA of the CDR3: TGTGCCTGGAGTGCGGGGGGCGGAAACACCATATATTTT.

The CDR3 spells CASSLAISGDTEAFF. CDR3 sequence (DNA): TGCGCCAGCAGCTTGGCCATCTCGGGTGACACTGAAGCTTTCTTT. The chain carries TRBV5-1 and TRBJ1-1; no reliable D call. Germline CDR1 is SGHRS and CDR2 is YFSETQ. The V and J ends lost 0 bases and 3 bases respectively, with 12 bases between them. This CDR3 is 15 amino acids long.

The chain couples TRBV27 to TRBJ2-3; D is uncertain. This CDR3 contains 14 residues. V lost 6 bases and J lost 2, with 12 bases in between. Germline V gene sequence: CDR1 MNHEY, CDR2 SMNVEV (reference sequence). The CDR3 coding sequence is TGTGCCAGCAGCCATCCTCCATCCACAGATACGCAGTATTTT. This codes for CASSHPPSTDTQYF.

The chain recombines TRBV28 with TRBJ2-5; 7 positions agree with TRBD1. The J call is in doubt because the DNA end fits TRBJ2-7 better. This CDR3 is built from 16 residues. The germline gives CDR1 MDHEN, CDR2 SYDVKM. CDR3 DNA: TGTGCCAGCACCCTAGGCCTGACAGGGAACTCCTACGAGCAGTACTTC. It encodes CASTLGLTGNSYEQYF.

The rearrangement uses TRBV19 and TRBJ2-5, with 7 bases matching TRBD1. The CDR3 has 15 residues. Per germline, CDR1 LNHDA and CDR2 SQIVND (reference sequence). V shed 4 bases and J 0 bases; nucleotides not matched to a gene: 5. CDR3 amino acids: CASSTGQMYQETQYF. The CDR3 DNA follows: TGTGCCAGTAGTACGGGACAGATGTACCAAGAGACCCAGTACTTC.

This clone was seen more than once but under ten times. J is TRBJ1-3 and V is TRBV28; 8 nucleotides match TRBD1. With V trimmed by 5 bases and J by 8 bases, 11 bases remained unmatched. The length of the CDR3 is 15 residues. Germline V gives CDR1 MDHEN, CDR2 SYDVKM. The CDR3: CASSPPTGVVDTIYF. Written as DNA, the CDR3 is TGTGCCAGCAGTCCCCCGACAGGGGTTGTGGACACCATATATTTT.

The genes are TRBV7-9 and TRBJ2-2; 7 positions agree with TRBD2. Germline loops: CDR1 SEHNR, CDR2 FQNEAQ (reference sequence). V was clipped by 4 bases and J by 2 bases; unmatched bases: 4. The CDR3 covers 15 residues. The CDR3 coding sequence is TGTGCCAGCAGCTCGGGACTACGAAACACCGGGGAGCTGTTTTTT. Protein product: CASSSGLRNTGELFF.

This chain uses TRBV27 with TRBJ1-5; TRBD1 agrees at 8 bases. J lost 9 bases, V lost 2 bases, and 9 bases had no gene match. CDR3 length: 15 amino acids. Germline values: CDR1 MNHEY, CDR2 SMNVEV (reference sequence). CDR3 region: CASSLMAGGDPPQHF. The CDR3 DNA follows: TGTGCCAGCAGTTTAATGGCAGGGGGCGACCCGCCCCAGCATTTT.

V is TRBV6-5 and J is TRBJ2-7; D is ambiguous. The CDR3 consists of 12 residues. The germline gives CDR1 MNHEY, CDR2 SVGAGI. Trimming pared 7 bases from V and 2 bases from J, leaving 9 bases between. CDR3 in DNA: TGTGCCAGCATTCGCGTCCCCTACGAGCAGTACTTC. Amino acid sequence: CASIRVPYEQYF.

In the case of this clone: Relative to the germline gene, one junction end is altered; a read error may explain this. V and J are TRBV18 and TRBJ2-7; TRBD2 matches 7 bases. CDR3 length: 18 residues. Germline-derived CDR1 and CDR2 are KGHSH and LQKENI. The CDR3, as DNA: TGTGCCAGCTCGCCACTCAATCTTCTAGCGGAGGGTTACTACGAGCAGTACTTC. Amino acid sequence: CASSPLNLLAEGYYEQYF.

V and J are TRBV21-1 and TRBJ2-1. TRBV21-1 counts as a pseudogene. The CDR3 sequence is 14 residues long. Written as DNA, the CDR3 is TGTGCCAGCAGCAAAGGTGAGGGGGGCAATGAGCAGTTCTTC. Protein: CASSKGEGGNEQFF.

The chain has TRBV6-6 and TRBJ2-7; weak D call: TRBD1 (5 bases). This CDR3 is built from 12 residues. Deletions cut 6 bases from V and 6 bases from J, with 12 bases between. CDR1 and CDR2 (germline): MNHNY, SVGAGI (reference sequence). CDR3 residues: CASSPSRAEQYF. CDR3 coding DNA: TGTGCCAGCAGCCCGAGCAGGGCCGAGCAGTACTTC.

The chain recombines TRBV4-1 with TRBJ1-2; D uncertain. Germline V gives CDR1 MGHRA, CDR2 YSYEKL. The CDR3 is 17 amino acids. Trimming pared 0 bases from V and 4 bases from J, leaving 18 bases between. The CDR3 loop is CASSQETRVLSIYGYTF. The CDR3 bases are TGCGCCAGCAGCCAAGAGACCAGAGTCCTCAGCATCTATGGCTACACCTTC.

The rearrangement joins TRBV4-1 to TRBJ1-1; TRBD1 matches 7 bases. Germline-derived CDR1 and CDR2 are MGHRA and YSYEKL. The V and J ends lost 4 bases and 2 bases, in that order; junction bases with no gene match: 7. The CDR3 has 15 residues. The CDR3 nucleotides read TGCGCCAGCAGCCCGGCCGGGACAGATAACACTGAAGCTTTCTTT. Its protein is CASSPAGTDNTEAFF.

This chain joins TRBV4-2 and TRBJ1-1; tentatively, D is TRBD1 (5 bases). The CDR3 runs 15 residues. V lost 2 bases and J lost 1, with 11 bases in between. Germline V gene data show CDR1 as LGHNA and CDR2 as YNFKEQ. Written as DNA, the CDR3 is TGTGCCAGCAGCCAACTGAGACAGTCGAACACTGAAGCTTTCTTT. This sequence encodes CASSQLRQSNTEAFF.

The V call is TRBV6-5, the J call TRBJ2-2; 10 nucleotides agree with TRBD1. The CDR3 sequence is 14 residues long. The germline V gene has CDR1 MNHEY and CDR2 SVGAGI. J lost 6 bases, V lost 2 bases, and 0 bases had no gene match. The DNA for the CDR3 is TGTGCCAGCAGTTACGGGACAGGGGCCGGGGAGCTGTTTTTT. It yields the protein CASSYGTGAGELFF.

This clone has just one count. The chain links TRBV5-4 to TRBJ2-7; D not resolved. Looked up from germline, CDR1 is SGHNT and CDR2 is YYREEE (reference sequence). The germline V and J ends were trimmed by 2 bases and 10 bases, with 19 bases remaining between them. There are 14 residues in the CDR3. The CDR3 here is CASSFKLSGELQYF. The DNA for the CDR3 is TGTGCCAGCAGCTTTAAATTATCGGGTGAATTACAGTACTTC. Supplemented by reference TRBV5-4 and TRBJ2-7, the full variable domain reads ETGVTQSPTHLIKTRGQQVTLRCSSQSGHNTVSWYQQALGQGPQFIFQYYREEENGRGNFPPRFSGLQFPNYSSELNVNALELDDSALYLCASSFKLSGELQYFGPGTRLTVT.

V gene TRBV7-2 combines with J gene TRBJ2-3; no clear D. The CDR3 is made up of 14 amino acids. Deletions cut 3 bases from V and 5 bases from J, with 12 bases between. Germline CDR1 and CDR2: SGHTA and FQGNSA. CDR3 nucleotides: TGTGCCAGCAGCTTTAGACTTTTGCAAGATACGCAGTATTTT. Translation: CASSFRLLQDTQYF.